This T cell receptor beta chain originates from a study of cytomegalovirus exposure and HLA in healthy donors. PCR used 60 Vbeta primers and 13 Jbeta primers. Libraries were prepared by immunoSEQ multiplex PCR; TCRdb keeps only in-frame clonotypes and omits some of them. The sample lists about 160,000 clones; around 79% were seen once. Sequencing was performed on PBMCs. The TCR originated in a male donor in good health and CMV-seropositive.

CDR3 DNA: TGTGCCAGCATCACCGACAGGATAGAGGGTCAGCCCCAGCATTTT. It yields the protein CASITDRIEGQPQHF. The genes are TRBV6-1 and TRBJ1-5, with D possibly TRBD1 on 6 matching bases. CDR3 length: 15 amino acids. Deletions cut 7 bases from V and 6 bases from J, with 19 bases between. Germline V gene lookup returns CDR1 MNHNS and CDR2 SASEGT.